This TCR beta chain originates from a study of a mutant IDH1 vaccine in newly diagnosed glioma. Study-wide context: Across weeks 1, 3, 5, 7, 11, 15, 19 and 23, patients received a vaccination each time, eight in all. Vaccination began 4-6 weeks post radiotherapy alone, or with temozolomide cycles. Treatment recipients were approximately 60% male and about 40% female, and their mean age was around 40 years. Patients were pretreated with radiotherapy, temozolomide, or both, mostly both.

Concerning this clone itself: As yet, its antigen is unknown.

Time point of the sample: week 23, last vaccination. The study gave 300 ug of mutant IDH1 20-mer peptide per vaccine dose, with topical imiquimod. TCRdb keeps only in-frame clones here, not all; method: immunoSEQ multiplex PCR. The sample contains tens of thousands of clones, 80% of which appear only once. The TCR comes from a man in his forties with glioma. The sample in question was PBMCs, obtained from a glioma patient whose treatment included an IDH1 peptide vaccine.

In nucleotides, the CDR3 is TGTGCCAGCTCACCCTCGGCAGGGGACACTGAAGCTTTCTTT. It specifies CASSPSAGDTEAFF. This chain uses TRBV18 with TRBJ1-1, with a weak D call TRBD1 (6 bases). Germline V lookup: CDR1 KGHSH, CDR2 LQKENI. V lost 3 bases, J lost 3 bases, and 11 bases lay in between. The CDR3 length is 14 residues.